Presented here are 18 T cell receptor beta chains from one specimen sequenced in a study of T cells after yellow fever vaccination. TCRdb processed the 5' RACE reads anew with MiXCR; each CDR3 protein has one entry. This table has 450,000 to 650,000 distinct CDR3 sequences, 13% appearing once. This sample comprised PBMCs, obtained on the day of the yellow fever booster vaccination. The receptors stem from a man younger than 45 who received the YFV17D yellow fever vaccine.

This clonotype was observed a handful of times. The chain joins TRBV27 to TRBJ2-3; weak D call: TRBD1 (6 bases). Trimming removed 6 bases at V and 2 bases at J, with 12 bases between. Germline CDR1 is MNHEY and CDR2 is SMNVEV (reference sequence). The CDR3 is 14 residues long. CDR3 loop: CASRQQGITDTQYF. Written as DNA, the CDR3 is TGTGCCAGCAGGCAACAGGGTATCACAGATACGCAGTATTTT.

This clonotype showed up just a few times. CDR3 DNA: TGTGCCAGCAGCTCTGACAGGGCCGGGGAGCTGTTTTTT. Its translation is CASSSDRAGELFF. The V gene is TRBV12-3 or TRBV12-4, the J gene TRBJ2-2; TRBD1 aligns across 7 bases. This CDR3 is 13 amino acids long. Trimming took 6 bases from V and 6 from J; bases not matched to a gene: 4.

This clonotype was counted only a few times. This chain connects TRBV18 to TRBJ2-5, with a weak D call TRBD2 (5 bases). This CDR3 spans 15 amino acids. Between the trimmed V and J ends, which lost 1 base and 4 bases, there was a span of 13 bases. Germline assignment: CDR1 KGHSH and CDR2 LQKENI. The DNA for the CDR3 is TGTGCCAGCTCACCACAGGCGGGTTGGCTAGAGACCCAGTACTTC. Protein sequence: CASSPQAGWLETQYF.

This clonotype turned up a few times. The chain recombines TRBV20-1 with TRBJ1-6; D unresolved. Germline V lookup: CDR1 DFQATT, CDR2 SNEGSKA (reference sequence). The length of the CDR3 is 16 residues. V shed 0 bases and J shed 0 bases, with 9 bases lying between them. DNA of the CDR3: TGCAGTGCTAGAGATATGGAAAGCTCCTATAATTCACCCCTCCACTTT. It specifies CSARDMESSYNSPLHF.

The V and J genes are TRBV5-1 and TRBJ2-1, with 10 bases fitting TRBD2. Per the germline V gene, CDR1 is SGHRS and CDR2 is YFSETQ. This CDR3 spans 16 amino acids. The trim removed 5 bases at V and 9 bases at J, leaving 14 bases unmatched. The CDR3 DNA reads TGCGCCAGCAGTCCACCGGGGCTAGCGGGAGCGGGTGAGCAGTTCTTC. Encoded protein: CASSPPGLAGAGEQFF.

The table lists this clonotype with a few counts. This chain links TRBV7-6 with TRBJ2-1; D unresolved. Germline V gene sequence: CDR1 SGHVS, CDR2 FNYEAQ. The CDR3 is made up of 12 amino acids. The V end lost 7 bases, the J end lost 8 bases, and 12 bases lay between the germline ends. In DNA form, the CDR3 reads TGTGCCAGCACCAACGGCTTAGATGAGCAGTTCTTC. This sequence encodes CASTNGLDEQFF. Together with reference TRBV7-6 and TRBJ2-1, the CDR3 gives the full variable domain: GAGVSQSPRYKVTKRGQDVALRCDPISGHVSLYWYRQALGQGPEFLTYFNYEAQQDKSGLPNDRFSAERPEGSISTLTIQRTEQRDSAMYRCASTNGLDEQFFGPGTRLTVL.

This clonotype was counted ten times or more. The gene calls are TRBV5-5 and TRBJ2-5; D is undetermined. Germline assignment: CDR1 SGHKS and CDR2 YYEKEE (reference sequence). V dropped 1 base and J dropped 1 base, with 11 bases sitting between them. The CDR3 runs to 15 residues. The DNA for the CDR3 is TGTGCCAGCAGCTTGAGGGCAGGAGTCCAAGAGACCCAGTACTTC. Its protein product is CASSLRAGVQETQYF.

The J gene is TRBJ1-4, the V gene TRBV6-5; D is ambiguous. Trimming removed 2 bases at V and 0 bases at J, with 13 bases between. The CDR3 extends over 17 amino acids. Germline V CDR1 and CDR2: MNHEY, SVGAGI. Here the CDR3 DNA reads TGTGCCAGCAGTTACATGAGGGCGAGAGCAACTAATGAAAAACTGTTTTTT. Encoded protein: CASSYMRARATNEKLFF.

CDR3 DNA sequence: TGTGCCAGCAGTTTAAGGGATAGTTACTCCTACGAGCAGTACTTC. It yields the protein CASSLRDSYSYEQYF. The chain carries TRBV27 and TRBJ2-7; no reliable D call. Germline V lookup: CDR1 MNHEY, CDR2 SMNVEV (reference sequence). This CDR3 region has 15 residues. The V end lost 2 bases, the J end lost 0 bases, and 11 bases lay between the germline ends.

This chain links TRBV20-1 with TRBJ2-1; TRBD2 aligns across 11 bases. The length of the CDR3 is 14 residues. Germline V gives CDR1 DFQATT, CDR2 SNEGSKA (reference sequence). V dropped 6 bases and J dropped 10; count of bases not matched to a gene: 11. The CDR3, as DNA: TGCAGTGCCGGCCCGGGACTAGCGGAGGGAGAGCAGTTCTTC. It encodes CSAGPGLAEGEQFF.

This chain connects TRBV3-1 to TRBJ2-6; a possible D gene is TRBD1 (6 bases). This CDR3 has 16 amino acids. V was shortened by 4 bases and J by 2 bases, with 12 bases between the two germline ends. From germline, CDR1 is LGHDT and CDR2 YNNKEL (reference sequence). The chain's CDR3 is CASSRPGVAGANVLTF. The CDR3, as DNA: TGTGCCAGCAGCCGACCAGGGGTTGCTGGGGCCAACGTCCTGACTTTC.

This clonotype was observed a few times. The J gene is TRBJ1-1, the V gene TRBV3-1; no firm D call. The CDR3 length is 16 residues. V lost 4 bases and J lost 1, with 16 bases in between. CDR1 and CDR2 from the germline V gene are LGHDT and YNNKEL (reference sequence). The CDR3 DNA reads TGTGCCAGCAGCCCTCGACTCACCAGGCAGAACACTGAAGCTTTCTTT. Protein product: CASSPRLTRQNTEAFF. Using reference TRBV3-1 and TRBJ1-1 for the parts outside the CDR3, the full variable domain is DTAVSQTPKYLVTQMGNDKSIKCEQNLGHDTMYWYKQDSKKFLKIMFSYNNKELIINETVPNRFSPKSPDKAHLNLHINSLELGDSAVYFCASSPRLTRQNTEAFFGQGTRLTVV.

This chain links TRBV10-3 with TRBJ1-2, with 7 bases matching TRBD1. Germline V CDR1 and CDR2: ENHRY, SYGVKD. The CDR3 totals 15 residues. V lost 0 bases, J lost 4 bases, and 5 bases stayed unmatched. The CDR3 spells CAISESGAGGYGYTF. The CDR3 region has the DNA TGTGCCATCAGTGAGTCAGGAGCAGGGGGCTATGGCTACACCTTC.

CDR3 sequence: CSARGTSGYTDTQYF. CDR3 bases: TGCAGTGCTAGGGGGACTAGCGGATACACAGATACGCAGTATTTT. This chain uses TRBV20-1 with TRBJ2-3, with TRBD2 identical over 11 bases. Trimming at V came to 3 bases and at J to 2 bases, leaving 4 bases not matched to a gene. Germline V gene lookup returns CDR1 DFQATT and CDR2 SNEGSKA (reference sequence). The CDR3 contains 15 residues.

The chain carries TRBV15 and TRBJ1-6; unclear D gene. With 0 bases removed from V and 2 bases from J, the gap between germline ends came to 8 bases. Germline values: CDR1 LNHNV, CDR2 YYDKDF (reference sequence). The CDR3 has 16 residues. The CDR3 protein is CATSREAQTYNSPLHF. Written as DNA, the CDR3 is TGTGCCACCAGCAGAGAAGCCCAGACCTATAATTCACCCCTCCACTTT. The entire variable domain, with the rest obtained from reference TRBV15 and TRBJ1-6, is as follows: DAMVIQNPRYQVTQFGKPVTLSCSQTLNHNVMYWYQQKSSQAPKLLFHYYDKDFNNEADTPDNFQSRRPNTSFCFLDIRSPGLGDTAMYLCATSREAQTYNSPLHFGNGTRLTVT.

This chain uses TRBV21-1 with TRBJ1-5. TRBV21-1 counts as a pseudogene. The CDR3 spans 16 residues. CDR3 protein: CASSDLGPLSNQPQHF. CDR3 nucleotide sequence: TGTGCCAGCAGCGATTTGGGACCTCTGAGCAATCAGCCCCAGCATTTT.

This clonotype was seen more than once but under ten times. The J gene is TRBJ2-1, the V gene TRBV15; 12 bases match TRBD1. This CDR3 spans 16 amino acids. V shed 3 bases and J 12 bases; nucleotides not matched to a gene: 12. From germline, CDR1 is LNHNV and CDR2 YYDKDF (reference sequence). This CDR3 is CATSSSGTGGFLVQFF. The DNA for the CDR3 is TGTGCCACCAGCAGTTCCGGGACAGGGGGCTTTTTGGTGCAGTTCTTC.

The chain is built from TRBV5-1 and TRBJ2-2; 7 bases map to TRBD1. CDR3 length: 16 residues. Germline V lookup: CDR1 SGHRS, CDR2 YFSETQ. With 5 bases clipped from V and 7 bases from J, the junction kept 14 bases outside the gene matches. The CDR3 DNA follows: TGCGCCAGCAGAGCTCCCGGGACAGAATTCGGCGGGGAGCTGTTTTTT. The encoded protein is CASRAPGTEFGGELFF.